Detailed here is one TCR beta chain. The target of this receptor is not known. No base quality information exists; no much larger clone differs at one position. Libraries were constructed by PCR. The sequencing machine was a NextSeq 500. Bulk TCR libraries were prepared as previously described, using TCR primers listed in Table S5. Total RNA was purified with the Qiagen AllPrep DNA/RNA kit. Before analysis, reads from multiple sequencing runs of one library were combined. The published analysis was carried out like this. Only reads with exact TCR constant sequence were kept, trimmed to 150 nt, and grouped by their 12-nt molecular barcodes. Reads within each barcode group were sub-clustered using a 15% Levenshtein threshold, and quality-weighted consensus sequences were constructed for each RNA molecule. Non-functional sequences were removed, as were lower-count sequences one edit away from another. Based on fitting two negative binomial distributions, any barcode sub-cluster with under 20% of the maximum read count was discarded. TCRdb trimmed public reads at Q25 via fastp, called clones via MiXCR and kept in-frame beta chains. Each CDR3 protein gets just one entry, which takes the most common genes and DNA from the rows behind it. Here the V and J calls rest on TCRdb's processing, not on the authors' analysis. The sample profile shows about half a million distinct CDR3 sequences; under 30% of them were found once. The ten largest clones take up approximately 0.8% of the sample.

Naive CD8 T cell libraries were made from around 20,000 to 1,000,000 sorted cells using 10%, 30% or 50% of purified RNA. Naive CD8 T cells were FACS-sorted as CD8+CD4-CCR7+CD45RA+ on a BD FACSAria II into RLT Plus buffer. To test detection sensitivity, Jurkat RNA equal to under 13 TCR copies was added to samples of about 20,000-1,000,000 naive CD8 T cells. Enrichment of CD8 T cells was done with RosetteSep CD8+ T Cell Enrichment Cocktail plus Ficoll-Paque, and ACK red cell lysis came afterward. These data come from a study of molecular identifiers for immune sequencing clone quantification (dated by TCRdb to 2017 to 2018). Regarding the complete study: For a replicate experiment, RNA from roughly 20,000 or 100,000 naive CD8 T cells was divided into five aliquots, and four of the five aliquots were sequenced. This methods study benchmarked molecular-identifier clustering-based TCR repertoire sequencing (MIDCIRS) and TCR RNA copy counting, using CD8 T cells to do so.

What the research found in general, with its limitations: Highly expanded clone sizes could be underestimated because identical TCR molecules may share a barcode. When barcode sub-clustering was left out, chimeric consensus sequences inflated TCR diversity, with chimeras reaching as high as 47%. Modeling estimated around 3 recovered TCR RNA copies per cell, compared with 9.5 to 10 by digital PCR, which implies roughly 30% capture efficiency. A single cell's worth of spiked-in Jurkat TCR RNA was reported detectable even among about 1.1 million naive CD8 T cells. In CMV-specific effector cells, clones with more than 20 RNA copies accounted for over 97% of molecules, whereas in naive cells such clones accounted for under 1%. Naive libraries contained spiked-in Jurkat TCR RNA (approximately ten copies' worth), which is not part of the donor repertoire.

The sequencing input was naive CD8+ T cells from blood, with Jurkat cell RNA spiked in. What the cell subset or site label conveys for this sample: FACS-sorted CD8+CD4-CCR7+CD45RA+ naive T cells. The receptor was isolated from a human donor in good health. Some libraries in this study had Jurkat cell RNA spiked in.

The CDR3 amino acid sequence is: CASSLRGGGLYEQYF. The nucleotide sequence reads as follows: TGTGCCAGCAGTTTAAGGGGCGGGGGACTCTACGAGCAGTACTTC. Rearrangement joined TRBV27 to TRBJ2-7, with TRBD2 identical over 7 junction bases. CDR1 MNHEY and CDR2 SMNVEV are derived from the germline V gene (reference sequence). The germline V and J ends show losses of 2 bases and 3 bases respectively, and no gene match explains 7 bases of the junction. From its cysteine to its phenylalanine, the CDR3 spans 15 amino acids. Just CDR3 DNA is preserved here, 45 bases in frame from base 1.